The next 4 T cell receptor beta chains were all read from a single sample in a study of cytomegalovirus exposure and HLA in healthy donors. The PCR used 60 Vbeta and 13 Jbeta primers. The data were produced by immunoSEQ multiplex PCR, yet TCRdb's version contains in-frame clones alone and is incomplete. This table holds under 200,000 clones, 78% found once. Sequencing was done on a sample of PBMCs. These TCRs come from a woman between 40 and 50 years old in good health and CMV-seropositive.

This sequence joins TRBV7-9 and TRBJ1-2; 8 positions match TRBD1. CDR1 SEHNR and CDR2 FQNEAQ come from the germline V gene (reference sequence). V trimming: 5 bases; J trimming: 3 bases; junction bases outside the gene matches: 8. The CDR3 extends over 15 amino acids. CDR3 loop: CASSRPPTGDYGYTF. In DNA, the CDR3 is TGTGCCAGCAGCCGACCCCCGACAGGGGACTATGGCTACACCTTC. Full variable domain (rest looked up from reference TRBV7-9 and TRBJ1-2): DTGVSQNPRHKITKRGQNVTFRCDPISEHNRLYWYRQTLGQGPEFLTYFQNEAQLEKSRLLSDRFSAERPKGSFSTLEIQRTEQGDSAMYLCASSRPPTGDYGYTFGSGTRLTVV.

J is TRBJ2-1 and V is TRBV2, with no clear D. From germline, CDR1 is SNHLY and CDR2 FYNNEI. Trimming shortened V by 4 bases and J by 5 bases, and 6 bases separated the two germline ends. The CDR3 consists of 12 residues. The CDR3 loop reads CASSGHNNEQFF. The DNA of the CDR3 is TGTGCCAGCAGTGGTCACAACAATGAGCAGTTCTTC.

This sequence joins TRBV4-1 and TRBJ2-1; 9 bases map to TRBD1. The V and J ends lost 4 bases and 3 bases, in that order; junction bases with no gene match: 7. Germline V gene data show CDR1 as MGHRA and CDR2 as YSYEKL. This CDR3 is built from 16 residues. DNA for the CDR3: TGCGCCAGCAGCCTCCGACAGGGGGTTAGCTACAATGAGCAGTTCTTC. Translating gives CASSLRQGVSYNEQFF.

This clone occurred a few times. The V and J genes are TRBV19 and TRBJ2-5; no clear D gene. Trimming left V 0 bases short and J 5 bases short, with 4 bases between. From germline, CDR1 is LNHDA and CDR2 SQIVND (reference sequence). CDR3 length equals 12 residues. The CDR3 here is CASSIDMETQYF. Here the CDR3 DNA reads TGTGCCAGTAGTATAGATATGGAGACCCAGTACTTC.